This T cell receptor beta chain emerged from a study of monozygotic twins with inflammatory bowel disease. Note on this clonotype: Its antigen is currently unknown.

Addition of UMIs with a 6-nucleotide sample barcode was achieved by template switching. TCRdb reprocessed the 5' RACE reads and reports one entry per CDR3 protein, with no DNA. The sample totals over 200,000 distinct CDR3 sequences; its top ten clones hold roughly 7.1%. Study results and caveats: Telling apart the different T cell subtypes was not possible.

This CDR3 region has 16 residues. Germline CDR1 and CDR2: DFQATT and SNEGSKA (reference sequence). The V and J genes are TRBV20-1 and TRBJ2-3. This clonotype originated in a human donor with ulcerative colitis or Crohn's disease, or a healthy co-twin of an affected twin (not recorded which). Sequences were obtained from blood. The CDR3 sequence is CSARGSYPFSTDTQYF.